This TCR beta chain appears in the sequencing data of a study of cytomegalovirus exposure and HLA in healthy donors. Study-wide results and limits: High sensitivity and specificity were reportedly achieved when the classifier diagnosed cytomegalovirus status.

Comment on this clone: The target antigen is unknown.

Generated by immunoSEQ multiplex PCR, the TCRdb table keeps only in-frame clones and is missing some. The sample holds some 340,000 clones, around 90% seen once. The CDR3 spans 14 residues. Germline V gene sequence: CDR1 SGHRS, CDR2 YFSETQ. Trimming removed 0 bases from V and 8 bases from J; junction bases left unmatched: 3. The chain combines TRBV5-1 with TRBJ1-2; 11 bases match TRBD1. The TCR comes from a woman younger than 45 in good health and CMV-seropositive. Sequencing was carried out using PBMCs. The CDR3 reads CASSLGTGGRGYTF. The CDR3 bases are TGCGCCAGCAGCTTGGGGACAGGGGGCCGGGGCTACACCTTC. Looking up the rest from reference TRBV5-1 and TRBJ1-2 gives the full variable domain: KAGVTQTPRYLIKTRGQQVTLSCSPISGHRSVSWYQQTPGQGLQFLFEYFSETQRNKGNFPGRFSGRQFSNSRSEMNVSTLELGDSALYLCASSLGTGGRGYTFGSGTRLTVV.